This T cell receptor beta chain was obtained from a study of CD8+ T cells in alopecia areata. Sequencing templates came from extracted RNA that was reverse transcribed into cDNA. Assay: immunoSEQ multiplex PCR; the TCRdb copy retains only in-frame clones and omits some. Among tens of thousands of clones listed, roughly half were seen once. The CDR3 is 15 amino acids. Germline CDR1 LNHDA, CDR2 SQIVND (reference sequence). V was clipped by 3 bases and J by 0 bases, with 9 bases between them. A remark on this clone: What it binds is not known.

Study-wide findings and caveats: Affected scalp, especially in alopecia totalis/universalis, had a higher clonality than normal scalp did.

The source is a human donor with alopecia areata. The V and J genes are TRBV19 and TRBJ2-1; no firm D call. Sequencing was done on a sample of NKG2D-high CD8+ T cells sorted from blood. As DNA, the CDR3 is TGTGCCAGTAGTATCCCCGAGAGCTCCTACAATGAGCAGTTCTTC. It specifies CASSIPESSYNEQFF.